This TCR beta chain was captured in a study of blood T cells in healthy people across ages. Every sample yielded at least 6.5 million isolated PBMCs. A second about 7 to 11 cycle PCR used barcoded and J-beta primers. One entry per CDR3 protein, called by TCRdb with MiXCR from the 5' RACE reads. This sample has 580,000 or so distinct CDR3 sequences, with around 50% found just once. This clonotype was recorded a few times. CDR1 is DFQATT, CDR2 SNEGSKA, per germline (reference sequence). The CDR3 consists of 14 residues. Trimming removed 0 bases at V and 6 bases at J, with 12 bases between. Sequencing input: blood. This chain uses TRBV20-1 with TRBJ2-1; D is undetermined. This sequence originates from an elderly man in good health. CDR3 DNA sequence: TGCAGTGCTAGAGATTTATCCAGGAGCAATGAGCAGTTCTTC. Translation: CSARDLSRSNEQFF.